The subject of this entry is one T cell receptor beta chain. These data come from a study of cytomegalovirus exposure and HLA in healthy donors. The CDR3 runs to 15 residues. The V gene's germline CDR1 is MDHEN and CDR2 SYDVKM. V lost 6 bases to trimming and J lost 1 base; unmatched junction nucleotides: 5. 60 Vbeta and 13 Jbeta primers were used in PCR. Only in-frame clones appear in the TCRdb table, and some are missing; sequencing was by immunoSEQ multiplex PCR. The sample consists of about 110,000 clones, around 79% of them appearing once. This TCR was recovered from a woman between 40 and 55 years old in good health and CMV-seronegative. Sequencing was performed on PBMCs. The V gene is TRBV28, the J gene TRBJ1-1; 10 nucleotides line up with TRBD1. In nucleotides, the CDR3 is TGTGCCAGCAGGACAGGGGGCATATCGAACACTGAAGCTTTCTTT. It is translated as CASRTGGISNTEAFF.